A selection of T cell receptor beta chains follows, all from one sample in a study of CD8 T cells in Susac syndrome. One entry per CDR3 protein results from TCRdb running MiXCR on the immunoSEQ multiplex PCR reads. The data show approximately 270,000 distinct CDR3 sequences, approximately 92% seen once. The sequencing input was CD4+ T cells from PBMCs. These receptors were collected from a human donor with multiple sclerosis. Each CDR3 is given with its conserved first and last residue.

>TRBV5-1
CASSLGGRNQPQHF
>TRBV3-1
CASSPPHDRSNQPQHF
>TRBV7-8
CASSFGRQGVDEQYF
>TRBV7-3
CASIDRGLQPQHF
>TRBV13
CASSSNTQYF
>TRBV29-1
CSVEDPTGTGGFGYTF
>TRBV20-1
CSARDGGGRNQPQHF
>TRBV14
CASSQGRTFQETQYF
>TRBV7-9
CASSLGMAGGDEQFF
>TRBV27
CASSFGGGYNEQFF
>TRBV4-1
CASSQTGGSNQPQHF
>TRBV25-1
CASSEAAMRETQYF
>TRBV6-5
CASSRTSYNSPLHF
>TRBV7-9
CASSPSTENQPQHF
>TRBV29-1
CSVVPGGDQPQHF
>TRBV5-1
CASSGGQVYGYTF
>TRBV12-3/TRBV12-4
CASSLGGTGWDTIYF
>TRBV5-1
CASSLADSGQGNEQYF
>TRBV20-1
CSARDPKGTTGHEQFF
>TRBV6-2/TRBV6-3
CASSTGWDEQFF
>TRBV5-4
CASSWEGLAHEQFF
>TRBV6-6
CASSYGLNSPLHF
>TRBV5-1
CASSLWLSGTRPIDNEQFF
>TRBV7-3
CASSPNGGGANVLTF
>TRBV5-1
CASSLYSPNGNSPLHF
>TRBV4-1
CASSPGQGNVDEQYF
>TRBV20-1
CSARAPTRTGVPDTQYF
>TRBV12-5
CASGWAGRGYTF
>TRBV15
CATRSPRWNEQFF
>TRBV19
CASSPLRGGAPKNIQYF
>TRBV24-1
CATSTMAQPGTDTQYF
>TRBV28
CASSLFGEAFF
>TRBV18
CASSPLPPRPLGGNTIYF
>TRBV20-1
CSADPRTGVEQYF
>TRBV3-1
CASSQDVGQPQHF
>TRBV11-2
CASSLNTGKVDTQYF
>TRBV28
CASSLLGTGGGATFF
>TRBV5-1
CASIATDRPSGNTIYF
>TRBV29-1
CSVDPTGGTDTQYF
>TRBV5-8
CASRIRGNNEQFF
>TRBV25-1
CASSEIDGDEKLFF